This TCR beta chain emerged from a study of coeliac disease. The assay was immunoSEQ multiplex PCR, and TCRdb's table has in-frame clones only and misses some. Of around 4,000 clones in the sample, approximately 65% were seen once. This TCR came from a woman younger than 30 with active celiac disease. Sequencing was performed on intraepithelial lymphocytes from the gut.

This CDR3 is CASSPRDREGYEQYF. The DNA for the CDR3 is TGTGCCAGCAGCCCCCGGGACAGGGAAGGTTACGAGCAGTACTTC. The J gene is TRBJ2-7, the V gene TRBV27; 9 bases are shared with TRBD1. Germline CDR1 reads MNHEY; CDR2 reads SMNVEV (reference sequence). V was clipped by 6 bases and J by 4 bases; unmatched bases: 10. The CDR3 is 15 amino acids.